The 18 T cell receptor beta chains presented below share a single source sample, sequenced in a study of blood T cell repertoires in COVID-19 (TCRdb year 2020). Library preparation employed the immunoSEQ multiplex PCR assay. The table was pulled from immuneACCESS by TCRdb, which kept in-frame rearrangements only. Such tables lose some clones; where checked, under half of the loss comes from unresolved V genes, and the rest has no known cause. Across this sample there are about 130,000 clones, with about 79% seen only once. The top ten clonotypes cover 30% to 45% of the sample. The source material was peripheral blood. The source is a man aged 35 to 55 with active or convalescent COVID-19.

V is TRBV7-9 and J is TRBJ1-4; TRBD1 matches 8 bases. The V gene end was trimmed by 5 bases and the J gene end by 9 bases; junction bases not matched to a gene: 11. Germline assignment: CDR1 SEHNR and CDR2 FQNEAQ (reference sequence). This CDR3 is 15 amino acids long. CDR3 sequence (DNA): TGTGCCAGCAGCGCGGCCGGGACAGGAGGTCAAAAACTGTTTTTT. Protein product: CASSAAGTGGQKLFF.

This chain uses TRBV29-1 with TRBJ2-3, with D possibly being TRBD2 (5 bases). Germline CDR1 reads SQVTM; CDR2 reads ANQGSEA. CDR3 length: 12 residues. The ends were cut back, 7 bases at V and 2 bases at J, with 10 bases in the middle. CDR3 residues: CSATRDTDTQYF. CDR3 in DNA: TGCAGCGCAACTAGGGACACAGATACGCAGTATTTT.

The chain employs TRBV6-2 or TRBV6-3 and TRBJ1-6; 7 bases align to TRBD1. The junction had 6 bases not matched to a gene; V was cut back by 6 bases and J by 4 bases. Germline assignment: CDR1 MNHEY and CDR2 SVGEGT. The CDR3 is 15 residues long. CDR3 DNA: TGTGCCAGCAGCCAAGGGGGCAGTTATAATTCACCCCTCCACTTT. Its protein product is CASSQGGSYNSPLHF.

The count of this clone is one. The V and J genes are TRBV19 and TRBJ1-4; D unresolved. With 5 bases removed from V and 4 bases from J, the gap between germline ends came to 11 bases. This CDR3 has 14 amino acids. Per the germline V gene, CDR1 is LNHDA and CDR2 is SQIVND (reference sequence). The CDR3 nucleotides read TGTGCCAGTAGTTATCACAGCCTTAATGAAAAACTGTTTTTT. This codes for CASSYHSLNEKLFF.

This clone was counted ten times or more. The chain is built from TRBV15 and TRBJ2-2; possibly TRBD2 for D (5 bases). Per germline, CDR1 LNHNV and CDR2 YYDKDF (reference sequence). The CDR3 covers 13 residues. Trimming cost V 1 base and J 7 bases, with 7 bases left between them. The CDR3 protein is CATSRAEVGELFF. As DNA, the CDR3 is TGTGCCACCAGCAGAGCGGAGGTCGGGGAGCTGTTTTTT.

The genes are TRBV27 and TRBJ1-2; 10 bases map to TRBD1. The CDR3 sequence is 14 residues long. V was clipped by 5 bases and J by 7 bases; unmatched bases: 7. Germline values: CDR1 MNHEY, CDR2 SMNVEV (reference sequence). The CDR3 DNA follows: TGTGCCAGCAGTCCCGGGACAGGGGATGGTGGCTACACCTTC. It translates to CASSPGTGDGGYTF.

The J gene is TRBJ2-3, the V gene TRBV2, with a weak D call TRBD2 (5 bases). The CDR3 is 15 residues long. With 5 bases removed from V and 6 bases from J, the gap between germline ends came to 18 bases. Germline V CDR1 and CDR2: SNHLY, FYNNEI. CDR3 amino acids: CASSQMGHPGDTQYF. The CDR3 bases are TGTGCCAGCAGTCAAATGGGCCACCCGGGGGATACGCAGTATTTT.

This clone was found many times. The CDR3 region is CASSPKGQLGEQYF. As DNA, the CDR3 is TGTGCCAGCAGCCCAAAGGGACAGTTGGGCGAGCAGTACTTC. The rearrangement links TRBV3-1 (or the pseudogene TRBV3-2) to TRBJ2-7, with 7 bases that match TRBD1. The ends lost 4 bases at V and 6 bases at J; junction bases unmatched: 9. Looked up from germline, CDR1 is LGHDT and CDR2 is YNNKEL (reference sequence). CDR3 length: 14 amino acids.

This chain links TRBV7-2 with TRBJ2-3; 7 nucleotides line up with TRBD1. This CDR3 comprises 16 residues. Germline V CDR1 and CDR2: SGHTA, FQGNSA. V dropped 5 bases and J dropped 2; count of bases not matched to a gene: 10. Here the CDR3 reads CASSGSQGSYTDTQYF. CDR3 nucleotides: TGTGCCAGCAGCGGATCACAGGGGTCTTACACAGATACGCAGTATTTT.

V and J are TRBV2 and TRBJ2-6, with D hard to call. V lost 6 bases to trimming and J lost 1 base, with 13 bases between them. The CDR3 sequence is 16 residues long. Per germline, CDR1 SNHLY and CDR2 FYNNEI. CDR3 sequence (DNA): TGTGCCAGCAGCGCAGACGGGTGGTCTGGGGCCAACGTCCTGACTTTC. Protein: CASSADGWSGANVLTF.

Notes on this clone: The sample has other DNA sequences that encode this CDR3 too. The CDR3 DNA reads as TGTGCCAGCAGTGAAGGCTCCCGGAGGGCTTTCTTT. As protein: CASSEGSRRAFF. V usage is TRBV25-1 and J usage is TRBJ1-1; D unresolved. The CDR3 has 12 amino acids. Germline V CDR1 and CDR2: MGHDK, SYGVNS. V was cut by 2 bases and J by 11 bases, with 12 bases left in between.

The chain links TRBV18 to TRBJ1-4; D remains unclear. Germline CDR1 KGHSH, CDR2 LQKENI. This CDR3 comprises 15 residues. The ends were cut back, 3 bases at V and 4 bases at J, with 12 bases in the middle. The CDR3 region is CASSPERQNNEKLFF. The CDR3 DNA is TGTGCCAGCTCACCGGAGAGGCAGAATAATGAAAAACTGTTTTTT.

J is TRBJ2-7 and V is TRBV28; 7 positions match TRBD2. The CDR3 extends over 14 amino acids. J gave up 2 bases and V 6 bases, and 7 bases lay outside the gene matches. Germline CDR1 is MDHEN and CDR2 is SYDVKM. The CDR3 DNA follows: TGTGCCAGCAGGCGGCCGGGGGGTCCCTACGAGCAGTACTTC. Protein sequence: CASRRPGGPYEQYF.

The chain uses TRBV5-1 and TRBJ2-1; 7 nucleotides agree with TRBD2. The CDR3 has 12 residues. Germline lookup yields CDR1 SGHRS and CDR2 YFSETQ. Germline trimming cut 5 bases from V and 4 bases from J; bases unmatched to any gene: 0. CDR3 protein: CASRGGYNEQFF. The CDR3 region has the DNA TGCGCCAGCAGGGGAGGGTACAATGAGCAGTTCTTC.

This clone has only a few counts. The chain combines TRBV29-1 with TRBJ2-2; weak D call: TRBD1 (6 bases). This CDR3 comprises 13 residues. V dropped 5 bases and J dropped 6 bases, with 13 bases sitting between them. Germline loops: CDR1 SQVTM, CDR2 ANQGSEA. CDR3 DNA sequence: TGCAGCGTTAAGACAGGTTGGGCCGGGGAGCTGTTTTTT. This codes for CSVKTGWAGELFF.

The chain is built from TRBV27 and TRBJ2-7; TRBD2 matches 10 bases. J lost 3 bases, V lost 4 bases, and 3 bases had no gene match. This CDR3 region has 14 residues. The germline V gene has CDR1 MNHEY and CDR2 SMNVEV (reference sequence). The CDR3 DNA sequence: TGTGCCAGCAGTTACCGGACTAGCGGCTACGAGCAGTACTTC. It is translated as CASSYRTSGYEQYF.

The chain links TRBV7-3 to TRBJ2-1; TRBD1 aligns across 7 bases. J lost 7 bases, V lost 1 base, and 1 base had no gene match. The CDR3 has 13 amino acids. Per the germline V gene, CDR1 is SGHTA and CDR2 is FQGTGA. For the CDR3, the DNA is TGTGCCAGCAGCTTAATGACAGGGAATGAGCAGTTCTTC. Protein sequence: CASSLMTGNEQFF.

The chain carries TRBV5-1 and TRBJ2-7; 13 positions agree with TRBD2. CDR1 and CDR2 from the germline V gene are SGHRS and YFSETQ. J was trimmed by 5 bases and V by 2 bases; bases with no gene match: 4. The CDR3 covers 15 residues. CDR3 region: CASSFFGTSGNEQYF. The CDR3 DNA reads as TGCGCCAGCAGCTTTTTCGGGACTAGCGGGAACGAGCAGTACTTC.